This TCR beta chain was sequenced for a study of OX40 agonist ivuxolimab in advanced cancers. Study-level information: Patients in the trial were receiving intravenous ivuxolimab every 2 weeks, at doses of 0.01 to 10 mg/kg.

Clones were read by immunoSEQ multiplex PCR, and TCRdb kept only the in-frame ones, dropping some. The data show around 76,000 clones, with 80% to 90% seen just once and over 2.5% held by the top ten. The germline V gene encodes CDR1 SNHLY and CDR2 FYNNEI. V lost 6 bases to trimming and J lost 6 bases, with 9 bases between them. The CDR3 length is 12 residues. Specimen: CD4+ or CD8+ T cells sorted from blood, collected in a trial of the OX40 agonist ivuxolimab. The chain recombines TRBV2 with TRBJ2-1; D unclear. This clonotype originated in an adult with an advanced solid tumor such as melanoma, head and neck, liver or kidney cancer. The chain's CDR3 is CASRDIRNEQFF. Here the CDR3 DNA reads TGTGCCAGCAGAGACATCCGCAATGAGCAGTTCTTC.